This T cell receptor (beta chain) was observed in a study of molecular identifiers for immune sequencing clone quantification. Study in general: Four portions were sequenced after RNA from about 20,000 or 100,000 naive CD8 cells was split five ways in replicates.

TCRdb re-derived calls from the PCR reads in MiXCR, one entry per CDR3 protein. The sample consists of 88,000 or so distinct CDR3 sequences, 21% of them appearing once. Whole-study results and caveats: Spiked-in Jurkat TCR RNA corresponding to one cell was reported as detectable against more than 750,000 naive cells. The study found clones above 20 RNA copies held over 98% of effector molecules and under 1% in naive cells.

This CDR3 comprises 15 residues. Germline assignment: CDR1 SGHTA and CDR2 FQGNSA. About this clonotype itself: Its antigen remains unknown. The junction does not match germline at one end; this may be a read error.

This receptor was taken from a human donor in good health. Some libraries in this study had Jurkat cell RNA spiked in. The chain uses TRBV7-2 and TRBJ2-6, with a tentative D call TRBD1 (5 bases). The sequenced sample was naive CD8+ T cells from blood, with Jurkat cell RNA spiked in. As for subset: FACS-sorted CD8+CD4-CCR7+CD45RA+ naive T cells. CDR3 protein: CASSSYLSGANVLTF. For the CDR3, the DNA is TGTGCCAGCAGCTCCTACCTCTCTGGGGCCAATGTCCTGACTTTC.